These 20 T cell receptor beta chains share one sample of origin, sequenced in a study of CXCR3-negative and CXCR3-positive naive CD8 T cells. All TRB cDNA libraries came from 5' RACE performed with UMI labels. One entry per CDR3 protein, without DNA, is what TCRdb gives after re-calling the 5' RACE reads. Its table records some 39,000 distinct CDR3 sequences. Sequencing used naive CXCR3- CD8+ T cells from blood. Subset described: CD45RO-CCR7+CD27+CD95- naive CD8+ T cells lacking CXCR3 (TNR3-). The receptors here all came from a human donor in good health. Some clones in this sample may be carry-over from other donors' samples.

The chain couples TRBV4-3 to TRBJ2-1; TCRdb outputs TRBD1, but without DNA this stays unchecked. The CDR3 spans 15 residues. Germline lookup yields CDR1 LGHNA and CDR2 YSLEER. CDR3 protein: CASSQDGGTYNEQFF.

The gene calls are TRBV29-1 and TRBJ2-5; the TCRdb D gene call, TRBD1, has no DNA to confirm it. The CDR3 runs to 16 residues. The germline CDR1 and CDR2 sequences are SQVTM and ANQGSEA. The CDR3 loop reads CSVIFWNVGVLETQYF. Looking up the rest from reference TRBV29-1 and TRBJ2-5 gives the full variable domain: SAVISQKPSRDICQRGTSLTIQCQVDSQVTMMFWYRQQPGQSLTLIATANQGSEATYESGFVIDKFPISRPNLTFSTLTVSNMSPEDSSIYLCSVIFWNVGVLETQYFGPGTRLLVL.

The rearrangement uses TRBV7-9 and TRBJ2-3. In germline, CDR1 is SEHNR, CDR2 FQNEAQ (reference sequence). This CDR3 has 13 residues. The CDR3 is CASSLDVTDTQYF.

This chain uses TRBV7-6 with TRBJ2-7. The CDR3 is made up of 13 amino acids. Germline V gene lookup returns CDR1 SGHVS and CDR2 FNYEAQ. CDR3 sequence reads: CASSLESSYEQYF.

The chain is built from TRBV29-1 and TRBJ2-7. Looked up from germline, CDR1 is SQVTM and CDR2 is ANQGSEA. The CDR3 length is 13 residues. The CDR3 protein is CSVVVDSSYEQYF.

The chain couples TRBV28 to TRBJ2-2; without DNA, the TCRdb call of TRBD2 cannot be checked. The length of the CDR3 is 17 residues. Germline V CDR1 and CDR2: MDHEN, SYDVKM. The CDR3 here is CASSSQRTSVSTGELFF.

V and J are TRBV12-3 or TRBV12-4 and TRBJ2-3; TCRdb reports TRBD1, a call that lacks DNA to check it against. This CDR3 spans 14 amino acids. CDR3 protein: CASTLTGLADTQYF.

V is TRBV9 and J is TRBJ2-1; the D gene TCRdb calls, TRBD2, cannot be checked with no DNA. This CDR3 is 14 amino acids long. Germline assignment: CDR1 SGDLS and CDR2 YYNGEE. CDR3 sequence reads: CASSPRLAVNEQFF.

This chain joins TRBV21-1 and TRBJ2-2; TCRdb indicates TRBD2, and absent DNA this call remains unverified. TRBV21-1 corresponds to a pseudogene. This CDR3 is 18 amino acids long. The CDR3 sequence is CASSKVGTSGTNTGELFF.

The chain recombines TRBV11-1 with TRBJ2-1; TCRdb's D gene call, TRBD2, goes unchecked for lack of DNA. The CDR3 length is 13 residues. Germline V gene lookup returns CDR1 SGHAT and CDR2 FQDESV (reference sequence). CDR3 region: CASSLILADEQFF. The complete variable domain, with remaining parts taken from reference TRBV11-1 and TRBJ2-1, reads EAEVAQSPRYKITEKSQAVAFWCDPISGHATLYWYRQILGQGPELLVQFQDESVVDDSQLPKDRFSAERLKGVDSTLKIQPAELGDSAMYLCASSLILADEQFFGPGTRLTVL.

The V and J genes are TRBV14 and TRBJ2-3; checking the TCRdb D call of TRBD2 is not possible without DNA. This CDR3 has 15 amino acids. CDR1 is SGHDN and CDR2 is FVKESK in the germline V gene. This CDR3 is CASSQAGGPADTQYF.

The chain carries TRBV29-1 and TRBJ2-7; lacking DNA, the TRBD1 call made by TCRdb goes unchecked. The CDR3 has 11 amino acids. The germline V gene has CDR1 SQVTM and CDR2 ANQGSEA. The CDR3 region is CSVGGAYEQYF.

V gene TRBV28 combines with J gene TRBJ2-3; TCRdb's D call of TRBD2 is untestable without DNA. Per the germline V gene, CDR1 is MDHEN and CDR2 is SYDVKM. The CDR3 sequence is 15 residues long. CDR3 sequence reads: CASSLRGLGTDTQYF.

V usage is TRBV27 and J usage is TRBJ2-1; the D call of TRBD1 rests on TCRdb alone, since no DNA is present to check it. CDR3 length: 15 residues. CDR1 and CDR2 (germline): MNHEY, SMNVEV (reference sequence). The CDR3 reads CASKDSLGSYNEQFF.

V gene TRBV29-1 combines with J gene TRBJ2-7; TCRdb's D call, TRBD2, is unchecked because there is no DNA. Germline V gene lookup returns CDR1 SQVTM and CDR2 ANQGSEA. The CDR3 consists of 15 residues. The CDR3 loop reads CSVEGLAGLSYEQYF.

The chain uses TRBV11-3 and TRBJ2-7; TCRdb's D gene call, TRBD1, goes unchecked for lack of DNA. CDR1 is SGHNT and CDR2 is YENEEA in the germline V gene. The CDR3 sequence is 14 residues long. The CDR3 sequence is CASSYGQGNYEQYF. Full variable domain (missing parts from reference TRBV11-3 and TRBJ2-7): EAGVVQSPRYKIIEKKQPVAFWCNPISGHNTLYWYLQNLGQGPELLIRYENEEAVDDSQLPKDRFSAERLKGVDSTLKIQPAELGDSAVYLCASSYGQGNYEQYFGPGTRLTVT.

This chain links TRBV20-1 with TRBJ2-7; checking the TCRdb D call of TRBD2 is not possible without DNA. The CDR3 spans 17 residues. Looked up from germline, CDR1 is DFQATT and CDR2 is SNEGSKA (reference sequence). CDR3 region: CSATLSERGVYSYEQYF.

The chain uses TRBV20-1 and TRBJ2-2; the TRBD1 assignment by TCRdb is unverifiable without DNA. The length of the CDR3 is 13 residues. Germline CDR1 and CDR2: DFQATT and SNEGSKA (reference sequence). This CDR3 reads CSAWDSYTGELFF.

This clonotype is medium-sized by frequency. The chain joins TRBV29-1 to TRBJ1-1; lacking DNA, the TRBD1 call made by TCRdb goes unchecked. The CDR3 length is 12 residues. The germline gives CDR1 SQVTM, CDR2 ANQGSEA. The CDR3 protein is CSVLGTHTEAFF.

The gene calls are TRBV4-1 and TRBJ2-3; TCRdb names TRBD2, which stays unverified in the absence of DNA. CDR3 length: 16 amino acids. Germline CDR1 MGHRA, CDR2 YSYEKL. The CDR3 spells CASSQENPSGIDTQYF.